Presented here are 21 T cell receptor beta chains from one specimen sequenced in a study of blood T cells in healthy people across ages. Primers used in a second PCR of roughly 7 to 12 cycles were a sample-barcoded 5' primer and a J-beta primer mix. TCRdb recomputed calls from the 5' RACE reads with MiXCR, one row per CDR3 protein. The repertoire holds over 1,500,000 distinct CDR3 sequences, with around 40% as singletons. The sequencing input was blood. Receptors were obtained from a human donor in good health.

This clonotype showed up just a few times. The gene calls are TRBV6-6 and TRBJ2-2; TRBD2 is a possible D gene (6 bases). Germline V gene lookup returns CDR1 MNHNY and CDR2 SVGAGI (reference sequence). V lost 4 bases and J 2 bases, leaving 14 bases between the germline ends. The CDR3 totals 16 residues. For the CDR3, the DNA is TGTGCCAGCAGTTCCCCCCAGGGAGGAAACACCGGGGAGCTGTTTTTT. It translates to CASSSPQGGNTGELFF.

This clonotype appeared a few times. J is TRBJ2-1 and V is TRBV6-6, with D perhaps matching TRBD1 or TRBD2 (6 bases each). This CDR3 contains 14 residues. The germline V gene encodes CDR1 MNHNY and CDR2 SVGAGI (reference sequence). V lost 0 bases and J 10 bases, leaving 13 bases between the germline ends. CDR3 DNA: TGTGCCAGCAGTTACTCGCCCGAGGGGGGCGAGCAGTTCTTC. Amino acid sequence: CASSYSPEGGEQFF.

This clonotype was seen once. The chain recombines TRBV4-2 with TRBJ1-2; D is undetermined. Per the germline V gene, CDR1 is LGHNA and CDR2 is YNFKEQ. The CDR3 has 14 residues. Trimming removed 8 bases at V and 2 bases at J, with 15 bases between. The CDR3 protein is CASGPFAVNYGYTF. The DNA of the CDR3 is TGTGCCAGCGGTCCATTCGCAGTAAACTATGGCTACACCTTC.

This chain connects TRBV19 to TRBJ2-7; D unresolved. CDR1 is LNHDA, CDR2 SQIVND, per germline (reference sequence). The CDR3 length is 14 residues. V was shortened by 0 bases and J by 5 bases, with 11 bases between the two germline ends. CDR3 sequence reads: CASSIDVDLDEQYF. CDR3 DNA: TGTGCCAGTAGTATAGATGTGGACCTGGACGAGCAGTACTTC.

The V gene is TRBV12-3 or TRBV12-4, the J gene TRBJ2-1; either TRBD1 or TRBD2 may supply D (6 bases each). The J call is uncertain, as TRBJ2-7 better fits the DNA end. This CDR3 region has 13 residues. The CDR3 DNA reads TGTGCCAGCATTTTCTTCGGGGGCAATGAGCAGTACTTC. Protein product: CASIFFGGNEQYF.

This chain joins TRBV20-1 and TRBJ2-3; TRBD2 aligns across 14 bases. J was trimmed by 2 bases and V by 7 bases; bases with no gene match: 2. The CDR3 runs 14 residues. Germline V lookup: CDR1 DFQATT, CDR2 SNEGSKA (reference sequence). The DNA of the CDR3 is TGCAGTGGACTAGCGGGGGGGCCCACAGATACGCAGTATTTT. Translation: CSGLAGGPTDTQYF.

The V call is TRBV6-5, the J call TRBJ2-7; TRBD2 is a possible D gene (5 bases). There are 13 residues in the CDR3. With 8 bases removed from V and 3 bases from J, the gap between germline ends came to 14 bases. Germline CDR1 MNHEY, CDR2 SVGAGI. CDR3 coding DNA: TGTGCCAGCGGGAGAGACTCCGACTACGAGCAGTACTTC. Encoded protein: CASGRDSDYEQYF.

This clonotype has only a few counts. This chain joins TRBV20-1 and TRBJ1-5; TRBD1 aligns across 10 bases. The CDR3 covers 15 residues. V shed 4 bases, J shed 7 bases, and the junction held 10 bases outside the gene matches. The V gene's germline CDR1 is DFQATT and CDR2 SNEGSKA (reference sequence). CDR3 region: CSAINRDRGRQPQHF. CDR3 coding DNA: TGCAGTGCTATTAACCGGGACAGGGGAAGGCAGCCCCAGCATTTT.

The V gene is TRBV19, the J gene TRBJ2-1; D is undetermined. Germline loops: CDR1 LNHDA, CDR2 SQIVND (reference sequence). V lost 8 bases to trimming and J lost 8 bases, with 16 bases between them. The length of the CDR3 is 13 residues. The CDR3 here is CASATPTRYEQFF. CDR3 nucleotides: TGTGCCAGTGCTACCCCGACGAGGTATGAGCAGTTCTTC. Using reference TRBV19 and TRBJ2-1 for the parts outside the CDR3, the full variable domain is DGGITQSPKYLFRKEGQNVTLSCEQNLNHDAMYWYRQDPGQGLRLIYYSQIVNDFQKGDIAEGYSVSREKKESFPLTVTSAQKNPTAFYLCASATPTRYEQFFGPGTRLTVL.

The V call is TRBV18, the J call TRBJ2-1; 8 bases align to TRBD2. The trim removed 6 bases at V and 10 bases at J, leaving 14 bases unmatched. This CDR3 is 15 amino acids long. Looked up from germline, CDR1 is KGHSH and CDR2 is LQKENI. CDR3 sequence (DNA): TGTGCCAGCTCTTCAAACGGGGGGGAGTTGAACGAGCAGTTCTTC. It encodes CASSSNGGELNEQFF.

This CDR3 is CASSLGSGVGKNIQYF. DNA for the CDR3: TGTGCCAGCAGCTTAGGTTCTGGGGTTGGCAAAAACATTCAGTACTTC. This chain uses TRBV7-2 with TRBJ2-4; D gene unclear. This CDR3 comprises 16 residues. Germline V lookup: CDR1 SGHTA, CDR2 FQGNSA. Trimming shortened V by 1 base and J by 3 bases, and 13 bases separated the two germline ends.

The genes are TRBV20-1 and TRBJ1-1; D is ambiguous. Germline loops: CDR1 DFQATT, CDR2 SNEGSKA (reference sequence). The V and J ends lost 3 bases and 4 bases respectively, with 9 bases between them. The CDR3 runs to 12 residues. CDR3: CSARISRTEAFF. The DNA for the CDR3 is TGCAGTGCTAGGATTAGTCGCACTGAAGCTTTCTTT.

Only a few counts were recorded for this clonotype. The chain carries TRBV29-1 and TRBJ2-7; TRBD1 matches at 9 bases. Germline V gene sequence: CDR1 SQVTM, CDR2 ANQGSEA. The CDR3 sequence is 13 residues long. V shed 4 bases, J shed 3 bases, and the junction held 4 bases outside the gene matches. CDR3 bases: TGCAGCGTTGGAGGACAGGGGTACTACGAGCAGTACTTC. Its translation is CSVGGQGYYEQYF.

The chain recombines TRBV5-5 with TRBJ2-3; either TRBD1 or TRBD2 may supply D (6 bases each). Germline loops: CDR1 SGHKS, CDR2 YYEKEE (reference sequence). The CDR3 length is 14 residues. V was shortened by 2 bases and J by 5 bases, with 12 bases between the two germline ends. The CDR3 coding sequence is TGTGCCAGCAGCTTCTGGGGGGCTGAAGATACGCAGTATTTT. It specifies CASSFWGAEDTQYF.

The gene calls are TRBV20-1 and TRBJ2-7; a possible D gene is TRBD2 (7 bases). The CDR3 spans 14 residues. V shed 1 base and J shed 1 base, with 11 bases lying between them. Germline V CDR1 and CDR2: DFQATT, SNEGSKA (reference sequence). CDR3 bases: TGCAGTGCTAGAGGGGGGGGCGTGTCCTACGAGCAGTACTTC. Translated: CSARGGGVSYEQYF.

This clonotype has a single count. The chain joins TRBV10-3 to TRBJ1-1, with TRBD1 as a possible D gene (5 bases). The germline gives CDR1 ENHRY, CDR2 SYGVKD. The length of the CDR3 is 15 residues. Trimming shortened V by 4 bases and J by 0 bases, and 12 bases separated the two germline ends. As DNA, the CDR3 is TGTGCCATCAGTGCTGTCGGGACCGTGAACACTGAAGCTTTCTTT. Amino acids: CAISAVGTVNTEAFF.

The gene calls are TRBV27 and TRBJ1-1; TRBD1 might be the D (5 bases). V was trimmed by 0 bases and J by 1 base, leaving 9 bases between them. The CDR3 loop spans 15 amino acids. From germline, CDR1 is MNHEY and CDR2 SMNVEV (reference sequence). The CDR3 DNA follows: TGTGCCAGCAGTTTATCGACAGTAAAGAACACTGAAGCTTTCTTT. Protein sequence: CASSLSTVKNTEAFF.

This clonotype was seen a handful of times. The V call is TRBV6-1, the J call TRBJ2-3; no clear D. Germline-derived CDR1 and CDR2 are MNHNS and SASEGT. Trimming removed 3 bases from V and 1 base from J, with 11 bases in between. This CDR3 region has 15 residues. The CDR3: CASSDLTEGTDTQYF. CDR3 bases: TGTGCCAGCAGTGACTTGACGGAAGGCACAGATACGCAGTATTTT.

This clonotype was counted only a few times. V is TRBV2 and J is TRBJ1-2; no definite D call. CDR3 length: 13 residues. The V gene lost 8 bases and the J gene lost 2 bases, with 12 bases spanning the gap. Germline V lookup: CDR1 SNHLY, CDR2 FYNNEI. CDR3 in amino acids: CASSNSANYGYTF. For the CDR3, the DNA is TGTGCCAGCTCGAACAGCGCCAACTATGGCTACACCTTC.

This clonotype appeared a few times. This chain joins TRBV21-1 and TRBJ2-1; the table's D call of TRBD2 was not tested on the DNA. TRBV21-1 corresponds to a pseudogene. CDR3 length equals 18 residues. In DNA form, the CDR3 reads TGTGCCAGCAGCAAAGCTAGTAAGGAGGGTTTGAGGTACAATGAGCAGTTCTTC. Its protein product is CASSKASKEGLRYNEQFF.

This sequence joins TRBV7-2 and TRBJ2-2, with 8 bases identical to TRBD2. Germline assignment: CDR1 SGHTA and CDR2 FQGNSA. The trim removed 5 bases at V and 3 bases at J, leaving 8 bases unmatched. The CDR3 extends over 16 amino acids. CDR3: CASSLRRGDYTGELFF. For the CDR3, the DNA is TGTGCCAGCAGCCTGAGGCGGGGGGACTACACCGGGGAGCTGTTTTTT.